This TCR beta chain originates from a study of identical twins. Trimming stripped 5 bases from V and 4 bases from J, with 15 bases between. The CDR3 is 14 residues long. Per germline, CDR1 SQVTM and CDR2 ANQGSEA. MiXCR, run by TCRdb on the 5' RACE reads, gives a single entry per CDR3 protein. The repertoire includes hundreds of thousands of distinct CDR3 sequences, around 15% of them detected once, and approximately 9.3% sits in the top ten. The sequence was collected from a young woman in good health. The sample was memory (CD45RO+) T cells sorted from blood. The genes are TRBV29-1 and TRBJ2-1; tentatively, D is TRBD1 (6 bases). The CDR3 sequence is CSVWDTKRYNEQFF. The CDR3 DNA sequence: TGCAGCGTTTGGGACACCAAAAGATACAATGAGCAGTTCTTC.